One and the same sample provided the 4 T cell receptor beta chains below, sequenced in a study of T cells in Graves' hyperthyroidism and ophthalmopathy. From RNA transcripts, TCR beta CDR3 regions were amplified. The primer set for the first-round RT-PCR of the TCR CDR3 was HTBI. TCRdb reprocessed the multiplex PCR reads via MiXCR and lists one record per CDR3 protein. The sample holds fewer than 500,000 distinct CDR3 sequences; about 14% are singletons and the top ten take about 20%. What was sequenced was blood. The origin of the receptors is a woman between 25 and 40 years old with Graves' ophthalmopathy.

The chain is built from TRBV14 and TRBJ2-4; D not resolved. The V gene's germline CDR1 is SGHDN and CDR2 FVKESK. The CDR3 sequence is 15 residues long. Trimming removed 2 bases at V and 6 bases at J, with 14 bases between. CDR3 in DNA: TGTGCCAGCAGCCAATCGTCCATTTGGATAAACATTCAGTACTTC. Its protein product is CASSQSSIWINIQYF. Drawing the rest from reference TRBV14 and TRBJ2-4, the complete variable domain is EAGVTQFPSHSVIEKGQTVTLRCDPISGHDNLYWYRRVMGKEIKFLLHFVKESKQDESGMPNNRFLAERTGGTYSTLKVQPAELEDSGVYFCASSQSSIWINIQYFGAGTRLSVL.

This clonotype was seen many times. This chain joins TRBV4-1 and TRBJ2-3; 8 bases align to TRBD2. The CDR3 runs 17 residues. The V and J ends lost 2 bases and 4 bases, in that order; junction bases with no gene match: 11. The germline V gene encodes CDR1 MGHRA and CDR2 YSYEKL. CDR3 sequence (DNA): TGCGCCAGCAGCCAAAAGGGTAGCGGGGATCGGGCAGATACGCAGTATTTT. It codes for CASSQKGSGDRADTQYF.

This clonotype was recorded many times. The V call is TRBV7-2, the J call TRBJ1-4; D not resolved. Germline lookup yields CDR1 SGHTA and CDR2 FQGNSA. The CDR3 runs 14 residues. The ends were cut back, 1 base at V and 8 bases at J, with 11 bases in the middle. DNA for the CDR3: TGTGCCAGCAGCTTAGAGACACAGACCGAAAAACTGTTTTTT. This translates into CASSLETQTEKLFF.

This clonotype was seen ten or more times. This chain uses TRBV20-1 with TRBJ2-1, with 13 bases lining up with TRBD2. This CDR3 comprises 17 residues. Trimming took 6 bases from V and 5 from J; bases not matched to a gene: 13. Germline CDR1 and CDR2: DFQATT and SNEGSKA (reference sequence). CDR3 sequence (DNA): TGCAGTGCCATTGACAAATTCGGGACTAGCGGGGACAATGAGCAGTTCTTC. Residues: CSAIDKFGTSGDNEQFF.